This record concerns one T cell receptor (beta chain) sequence. This clone was observed once. It lacks a known antigen. Per-base quality was not reported, and no clone a single base away is much larger than it. From a lookup of the germline V gene, CDR1 and CDR2 are MNHEY and SVGAGI. Measured from the cysteine to the phenylalanine, the CDR3 is 14 residues long. The retained sequence is limited to the CDR3, 42 bases, with the frame set at the first base. For this chain, trimming is 6 bases at the V end and 8 bases at the J end, and the number of junction bases without a gene match is 7. Libraries came from the immunoSEQ multiplex PCR assay. The table comes from immuneACCESS by way of TCRdb, which keeps in-frame sequences with V and J called. Part of the clones is missing from these tables; in studies checked, under half for an unresolved V gene and the rest for unknown reasons. This sample holds about 130,000 clones; just under 95% were observed only once. Jointly, the top ten make up 3.6% of the sample.

The source of the sample is a study of control samples from healthy donors and cancer patients (dated by TCRdb to 2020 to 2022). This TCR derives from a man aged 30 to 39 in good health. Sequences were obtained from blood. The sequence links TRBV6-5 to TRBJ1-4; 9 of the junction bases match TRBD1. DNA sequence: TGTGCCAGCAGCGATACAGGGGGCGAGGAAAAACTGTTTTTT. Its coded protein is CASSDTGGEEKLFF.